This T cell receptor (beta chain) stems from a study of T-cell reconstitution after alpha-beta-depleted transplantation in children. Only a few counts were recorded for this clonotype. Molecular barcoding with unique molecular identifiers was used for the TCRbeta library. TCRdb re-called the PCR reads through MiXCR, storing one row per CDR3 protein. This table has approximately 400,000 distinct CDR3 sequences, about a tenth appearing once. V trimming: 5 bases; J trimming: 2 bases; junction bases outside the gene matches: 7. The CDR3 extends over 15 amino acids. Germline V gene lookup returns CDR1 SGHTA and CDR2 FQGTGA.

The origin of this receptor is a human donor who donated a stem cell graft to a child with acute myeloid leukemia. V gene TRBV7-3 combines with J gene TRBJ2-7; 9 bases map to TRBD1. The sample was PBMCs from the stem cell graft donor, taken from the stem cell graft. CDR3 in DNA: TGTGCCAGCAGCGTCATAGGACAGGGGCCCTACGAGCAGTACTTC. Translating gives CASSVIGQGPYEQYF.